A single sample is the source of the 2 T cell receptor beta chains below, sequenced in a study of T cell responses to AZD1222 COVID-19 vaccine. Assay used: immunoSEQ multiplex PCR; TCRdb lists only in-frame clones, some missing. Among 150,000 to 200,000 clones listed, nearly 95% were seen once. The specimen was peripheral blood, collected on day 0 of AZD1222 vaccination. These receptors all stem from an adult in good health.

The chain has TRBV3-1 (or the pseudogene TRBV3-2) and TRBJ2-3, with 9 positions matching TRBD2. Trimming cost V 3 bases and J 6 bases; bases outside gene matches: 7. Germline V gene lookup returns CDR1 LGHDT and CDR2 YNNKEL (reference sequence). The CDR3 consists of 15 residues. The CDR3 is CASSHRRGGGDTQYF. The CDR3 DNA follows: TGTGCCAGCAGCCATCGGCGGGGGGGCGGGGATACGCAGTATTTT.

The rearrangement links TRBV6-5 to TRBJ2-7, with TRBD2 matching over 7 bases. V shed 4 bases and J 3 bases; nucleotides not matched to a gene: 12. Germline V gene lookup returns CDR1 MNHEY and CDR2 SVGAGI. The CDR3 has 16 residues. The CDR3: CASSSAKGGSIYEQYF. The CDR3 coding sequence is TGTGCCAGCAGTTCAGCAAAGGGCGGGAGCATCTACGAGCAGTACTTC.